This T cell receptor beta chain was retrieved from a study of T cells after posttransplantation cyclophosphamide. The naive gate required viable CD3+CD4+ or CD3+CD8+ cells with CCR7+CD45RA+CD45RO-CD95-CD27+CD28+ phenotype. Assay used: immunoSEQ multiplex PCR; TCRdb lists only in-frame clones, some missing. Of 8,900 or so clones listed, over 95% were seen once; the top ten hold less than 0.35%. The germline V and J ends were trimmed by 0 bases and 5 bases, with 5 bases remaining between them. CDR1 WNHNN and CDR2 SYGVQD come from the germline V gene (reference sequence). There are 13 residues in the CDR3.

The sample consisted of naive CD8+ T cells sorted from PBMCs. V usage is TRBV10-1 and J usage is TRBJ2-1; D is possibly TRBD2 (5 bases). The clonotype comes from a man aged 50-60 years in good health, CMV-negative, and a related stem cell transplant donor. The CDR3 protein is CASSESTNNEQFF. DNA of the CDR3: TGCGCCAGCAGTGAGTCGACTAACAATGAGCAGTTCTTC.